This TCR beta chain was recovered during a study of beta chain features in type 1 diabetes. Study-level findings and limits: Any HLA effect on TCRB rearrangement was left unresolved by small sub-analyses. Relative to healthy donors, patients appeared to have naive, central memory and Treg TCRB repertoires that were more similar. Within each of all four CD4+ subsets, Type 1 diabetes patients had TCRB CDR3s that were moderately but significantly shorter.

CDR3 length: 15 amino acids. Trimming shortened V by 8 bases and J by 0 bases, and 15 bases separated the two germline ends. Looked up from germline, CDR1 is WNHNN and CDR2 is SYGVQD (reference sequence). Concerning this clone itself: What it binds is not known.

The entirety of the isolated RNA underwent reverse transcription, so expressed TCRB transcripts were sequenced. The table came from immunoSEQ multiplex PCR; TCRdb's copy has only in-frame clones and leaves some out. The data show around 430,000 clones, around 30% seen once. The V call is TRBV10-1, the J call TRBJ2-3, with D tentatively TRBD1 (7 bases). The sequenced sample was naive CD4+ T cells from blood. The clonotype was recovered from a man aged 18 to 30 in good health. The CDR3 region is CASGGDRGSTDTQYF. CDR3 DNA: TGCGCCAGCGGCGGGGACAGAGGTAGCACAGATACGCAGTATTTT.